These T cell receptor beta chains were read from a single sample in a study of blood T cell repertoires in COVID-19. Sequencing was performed with immunoSEQ multiplex PCR; in TCRdb, only in-frame clones are kept and a portion is missing. This sample carries about 200,000 clones, roughly 88% of them seen once, and the ten largest clones take approximately 13%. The sample was peripheral blood. Every receptor here comes from a human donor in a cohort sampled during active COVID-19. The CDR3 runs from the conserved cysteine through the conserved F or W. The D gene is left open where the match is weak. Clone sizes are given selectively: once, few, many, or a class where the clone is expanded.

size	V	J	D	DNA	CDR3
-	TRBV5-1	TRBJ1-1	-	TGCGCCAGCAGCTATACATCGAACACTGAAGCTTTCTTT	CASSYTSNTEAFF
-	TRBV5-1	TRBJ2-5	-	TGCGCCAGCAGCCCCGGGGGTGCCCACCAAGAGACCCAGTACTTC	CASSPGGAHQETQYF
-	TRBV18	TRBJ2-6	TRBD1	TGTGCCAGCTCACCGGGACAGGGTACTGGGGCCAACGTCCTGACTTTC	CASSPGQGTGANVLTF
-	TRBV2	TRBJ1-3	-	TGTGCCAGCAAAAGAGACTCTGGAAACACCATATATTTT	CASKRDSGNTIYF
-	TRBV19	TRBJ2-2	-	TGTGCCAGTAGTCGGCAGCGGAACACCGGGGAGCTGTTTTTT	CASSRQRNTGELFF
-	TRBV19	TRBJ2-7	TRBD1	TGTGCCAGCTCCGGGACAGGGGAATACGAGCAGTACTTC	CASSGTGEYEQYF
-	TRBV11-2	TRBJ2-1	-	TGTGCCAGCAGCGAACCGGGAAGCGGCTACAATGAGCAGTTCTTC	CASSEPGSGYNEQFF
-	TRBV29-1	TRBJ2-3	-	TGCAGCGTTGAAGATCCGGGAACAGAGACTAGCACAGATACGCAGTATTTT	CSVEDPGTETSTDTQYF
few	TRBV7-9	TRBJ1-3	-	TGTGCCGCCAAGGGGACTGGAAACACCATATATTTT	CAAKGTGNTIYF
few	TRBV28	TRBJ1-1	TRBD1	TGTGCCAGCAGTTCTAAAGGGGGCGCGAGGCGGACTGAAGCTTTCTTT	CASSSKGGARRTEAFF
-	TRBV10-3	TRBJ2-7	-	TGTGCCATCAGTGAGAACGCTCCGGGACTGGTTCCCGAGCAGTACTTC	CAISENAPGLVPEQYF
few	TRBV18	TRBJ2-5	-	TGTGCCAGCTCACTACAAGAGACCCAGTACTTC	CASSLQETQYF
-	TRBV4-1	TRBJ1-2	-	TGCGCCAGCAGCCAAGATACGGCGACAGGCTCCTTTGGAGGCTACACCTTC	CASSQDTATGSFGGYTF
-	TRBV11-2	TRBJ2-4	TRBD2	TGTGCCAGCAGCCGCCCCCTTGTTAGCGGGAGGGCCAAAAACATTCAGTACTTC	CASSRPLVSGRAKNIQYF
-	TRBV2	TRBJ2-1	-	TGTGCCAGCACTCTCTCTAGCACCTACAATGAGCAGTTCTTC	CASTLSSTYNEQFF
-	TRBV11-2	TRBJ2-7	TRBD1	TGTGCCAGCAGCTTCGCGGAGGGGACAGGGGGGTACGAGCAGTACTTC	CASSFAEGTGGYEQYF
-	TRBV2	TRBJ2-3	-	TGTGCCAGCAGTGCTTGGTACGGGACTTCTAAAGGACCAGATACGCAGTATTTT	CASSAWYGTSKGPDTQYF
-	TRBV28	TRBJ1-5	TRBD1	TGTGCCAGCAGTCCCCCCCCGGGACAGGGAACTCAGCCCCAGCATTTT	CASSPPPGQGTQPQHF
-	TRBV18	TRBJ2-3	-	TGTGCCAGCTCCCTCAGCGGGAGCACAGATACGCAGTATTTT	CASSLSGSTDTQYF
-	TRBV5-1	TRBJ2-7	TRBD2	TGCGCCAGCGAGGGGACCCCATCCCGGGGGGGCCACGAGCAGTACTTC	CASEGTPSRGGHEQYF
once	TRBV7-2	TRBJ1-4	TRBD1	TGTGCCAGCAGCTTAGCGGACAGGGGGCAGGAAAAACTGTTTTTT	CASSLADRGQEKLFF
-	TRBV18	TRBJ1-6	-	TGTGCCAGCTCACGAGACTCCCAGCGGTCACCCCTCCACTTT	CASSRDSQRSPLHF
-	TRBV2	TRBJ2-7	TRBD1	TGTGCCAGCAGAGAGGGATGGCAGGGGGAATACGAGCAGTACTTC	CASREGWQGEYEQYF
-	TRBV28	TRBJ1-5	-	TGTGCCAGCAGTTTAGGGTCCGGGACAATCAATCAGCCCCAGCATTTT	CASSLGSGTINQPQHF
-	TRBV28	TRBJ2-1	-	TGTGCCAGCAGCGGGGCGGGATTCCGGGTCAATGAGCAGTTCTTC	CASSGAGFRVNEQFF
-	TRBV28	TRBJ2-5	TRBD1	TGTGCCAGCAGTTTCGACGGACAGGATTACCAAGAGACCCAGTACTTC	CASSFDGQDYQETQYF
-	TRBV6-2/TRBV6-3	TRBJ2-7	TRBD1	TGTGCCAGCAGTTACTCGACCTGGACAGGGGCCTACGAGCAGTACTTC	CASSYSTWTGAYEQYF
-	TRBV7-9	TRBJ1-6	-	TGTGCCAGCAGCCGGGTCACCCCGAATTCACCCCTCCACTTT	CASSRVTPNSPLHF
-	TRBV5-6	TRBJ2-5	-	TGTGCCAGCAGCTTCCGAGAGACCCAGTACTTC	CASSFRETQYF
-	TRBV7-9	TRBJ2-5	-	TGTGCCAGCAGCCCGGCAGGGACCCAGTACTTC	CASSPAGTQYF
-	TRBV11-2	TRBJ2-7	TRBD1	TGTGCCAGCAGCCCACTCGACAGGGCCTACGTCGAGCAGTACTTC	CASSPLDRAYVEQYF
-	TRBV21-1	TRBJ1-1	-	TGTGCCAGCAGCACCCTGAAGCCGGGACAGGTAACCGCTGAAGCTTTCTTT	CASSTLKPGQVTAEAFF
-	TRBV11-2	TRBJ1-3	-	TGTGCCAGCAGCCCCGGACAGATCTCTGGAAACACCATATATTTT	CASSPGQISGNTIYF
-	TRBV5-1	TRBJ2-7	TRBD2	TGCGCCAGCGCGGGACTAGCTAGTCCTGGCGAGCAGTACTTC	CASAGLASPGEQYF
-	TRBV18	TRBJ1-1	-	TGTGCCAGCTCACCAAGTCTGCGATTAAACACTGAAGCTTTCTTT	CASSPSLRLNTEAFF
-	TRBV28	TRBJ1-1	-	TGTGCCAGCAGTTTATTGACAGCGAACACTGAAGCTTTCTTT	CASSLLTANTEAFF
-	TRBV6-1	TRBJ1-2	-	TGTGCCAGCAGTGAAGGGCCAGGCAGTACTAACTATGGCTACACCTTC	CASSEGPGSTNYGYTF
-	TRBV3-1/TRBV3-2	TRBJ2-7	TRBD2	TGTGCCAGCAGCCAAGGATCCGGGTGGCTAGCGGGAGGGCAAGAAGCCTACGAGCAGTACTTC	CASSQGSGWLAGGQEAYEQYF
-	TRBV19	TRBJ1-1	-	TGTGCCAGTAGTATCTCACAGGGCAGGAACACTGAAGCTTTCTTT	CASSISQGRNTEAFF
once	TRBV15	TRBJ2-3	TRBD2	TGTGCCACCAGCAGAGATCGGTTGAGTGGCGGGGGGCGCACAGATACGCAGTATTTT	CATSRDRLSGGGRTDTQYF
few	TRBV6-6	TRBJ2-3	TRBD1	TGTGCCAGCAGTGCCCCGGGACAGGGGGCAGATACGCAGTATTTT	CASSAPGQGADTQYF
few	TRBV24-1	TRBJ1-1	-	TGTGCCACCAGTAGAGCCGAACCGGGCACTGAAGCTTTCTTT	CATSRAEPGTEAFF
-	TRBV19	TRBJ1-5	TRBD1	TGTGCCAGTAGGCTCGGGTCAGGGGGATTTCAGCCCCAGCATTTT	CASRLGSGGFQPQHF
-	TRBV5-4	TRBJ2-1	TRBD2	TGTGCCAGCAGCTTGGGGCTAGCGGGAGGGCCGAGGGCTGAGCAGTTCTTC	CASSLGLAGGPRAEQFF
-	TRBV28	TRBJ1-6	-	TGTGCCAGCAGTTTGGTTGGGAGGGGTGATTCACCCCTCCACTTT	CASSLVGRGDSPLHF
-	TRBV28	TRBJ1-5	TRBD1	TGTGCCAGCAGTTTAGGTTCAGGGGGTAGCAATCAGCCCCAGCATTTT	CASSLGSGGSNQPQHF
once	TRBV28	TRBJ2-1	TRBD2	TGTGCCAGCAGTTTAATCGGGAGGTCAAACAATGAGCAGTTCTTC	CASSLIGRSNNEQFF
few	TRBV23-1	TRBJ2-7	TRBD1	TGCGCCAGCAGTCAATCGAATTCCAGGGGGCTCTACGAGCAGTACTTC	CASSQSNSRGLYEQYF
-	TRBV6-5	TRBJ2-1	-	TGTGCCAGCAGTCCCGACTCCAATGAGCAGTTCTTC	CASSPDSNEQFF